A selection of T cell receptor beta chains follows, all from one sample in a study of cytomegalovirus exposure and HLA in healthy donors. Method: immunoSEQ multiplex PCR; TCRdb's copy keeps in-frame clones and lacks some. The sample has approximately 200,000 clones, approximately 85% seen once. The specimen sequenced was PBMCs. These receptors came from a woman between 45 and 65 years old in good health and CMV-seronegative. Both conserved end residues are part of each CDR3. D genes are given only for firm matches. Size tells how often a clone was seen (once, few, many) or the class of an expanded clone, and some rows leave it out.

CDR3nt	CDR3aa	v_gene	d_gene	j_gene	abundance
TGTGCCAGCAGTGACTGGAGGGCCGACGAGCAGTACTTC	CASSDWRADEQYF	TRBV25-1	-	TRBJ2-7	-
TGTGCCAGTAGTATTGGACAGGGGGCGGCCGAGCAGTACTTC	CASSIGQGAAEQYF	TRBV19	TRBD1	TRBJ2-7	-
TGTGCCAGCAGGACTAGCGGGTACAATGAGCAGTTCTTC	CASRTSGYNEQFF	TRBV28	TRBD2	TRBJ2-1	-
TGCGCCAGCAGCTCCAATATCGGGACAGGTCCCTACGAGCAGTACTTC	CASSSNIGTGPYEQYF	TRBV5-1	TRBD1	TRBJ2-7	-
TGTGCCAGCAGTGACGTTTCGGGAAGGTTACCTGAAGCTTTCTTT	CASSDVSGRLPEAFF	TRBV6-6	-	TRBJ1-1	once
TGTGCCAGCAGTTTTAGGGGACAGCTTCTCTCCTACGAGCAGTACTTC	CASSFRGQLLSYEQYF	TRBV28	TRBD1	TRBJ2-7	-
TGTGCCAGCAGCAAAATCGGACAGGGGATTTTGGACTATGGCTACACCTTC	CASSKIGQGILDYGYTF	TRBV28	TRBD1	TRBJ1-2	-
TGTGCCAGCAGTCCGAGGACTAGTATTGTATCGAGTGTCTACGAGCAGTACTTC	CASSPRTSIVSSVYEQYF	TRBV7-6	TRBD2	TRBJ2-7	-
TGTGCCAGCAGCTTAGATGACAGGTCCCGACAGCCCCAGCATTTT	CASSLDDRSRQPQHF	TRBV7-2	-	TRBJ1-5	-
TGTGCCACCAAACAGACAGCCGGCTCCTACGAGCAGTACTTC	CATKQTAGSYEQYF	TRBV19	-	TRBJ2-7	once
TGTGCCAGCAGCTTAGGAAGCGCAGTTCTTTTC	CASSLGSAVLF	TRBV7-2	-	TRBJ1-2	-
TGTGCCAGCAGCCAGGGACAGGCCCTAAGCCCCCTCCACTTT	CASSQGQALSPLHF	TRBV6-1	TRBD1	TRBJ1-6	-
TGTGCCAGCAGTAAGGGACTAGCGACCTCCTACGAGCAGTACTTC	CASSKGLATSYEQYF	TRBV27	TRBD2	TRBJ2-7	-
TGTGCCAGCCAGGACAGGAGGACCAAGCAGTACTTC	CASQDRRTKQYF	TRBV28	TRBD1	TRBJ2-5	-
TGTGCCAGCTCTCCCGGGACAGGAGTCCAAGAGACCCAGTACTTC	CASSPGTGVQETQYF	TRBV18	TRBD1	TRBJ2-5	-
TGTGCCACCAGCAGGGAGGGCTATAGCAATCAGCCCCAGCATTTT	CATSREGYSNQPQHF	TRBV15	-	TRBJ1-5	-
TGCGCCAGCAGCTTGGGGCCAGACTTACTAGCGGGAGAAGATAAGCAGTACTTC	CASSLGPDLLAGEDKQYF	TRBV5-1	TRBD2	TRBJ2-5	once
TGCGCCAGCAGCCATACAGGGGGCACCGGGGAGCTGTTTTTT	CASSHTGGTGELFF	TRBV4-3	TRBD1	TRBJ2-2	few
TGTGCCAGTAGGGGTTACAGCCCCCCCTACGAGCAGTACTTC	CASRGYSPPYEQYF	TRBV27	-	TRBJ2-7	-
TGCGCCAGCAGCTTGGTAGCGGGAACGTACTCCTACGAGCAGTACTTC	CASSLVAGTYSYEQYF	TRBV5-1	TRBD2	TRBJ2-7	-
TGTGCCAGCAGTTTAGGAGGGACAGGTTTCTACGAGCAGTACTTC	CASSLGGTGFYEQYF	TRBV28	TRBD1	TRBJ2-7	-
TGTGCCAGCAGTTTAAGGCGGTATAGCAATCAGCCCCAGCATTTT	CASSLRRYSNQPQHF	TRBV27	-	TRBJ1-5	-
TGCGCCAGCAGCTTGGATACAGGGGGCTATCAGCCCCAGCATTTT	CASSLDTGGYQPQHF	TRBV5-1	TRBD1	TRBJ1-5	-
TGTGCCAGCAGCATCGGACAGGGTGGGTTTGGCTACACCTTC	CASSIGQGGFGYTF	TRBV11-2	TRBD1	TRBJ1-2	few
TGTGCCAGCAGCCCGACAGGGGTAGCGGATACGCAGTATTTT	CASSPTGVADTQYF	TRBV7-9	TRBD1	TRBJ2-3	-
TGTGCCACCAGCAGGGGCGCCGGGACAGGGAACACTGAAGCTTTCTTT	CATSRGAGTGNTEAFF	TRBV15	TRBD1	TRBJ1-1	-
TGTGCCAGCACCCGGGGGGACCAAGAGACCCAGTACTTC	CASTRGDQETQYF	TRBV5-8	TRBD2	TRBJ2-5	-
TGTGCCTGGACTATTACAGGTAACACTGAAGCTTTCTTT	CAWTITGNTEAFF	TRBV30	-	TRBJ1-1	medium-sized
TGTGCCAGTAGTTTAGAAGCTGCTGGCTACACCTTC	CASSLEAAGYTF	TRBV19	-	TRBJ1-2	-
TGTGCAAGTCGCTCACCCCCAGGGGACAGGAGCTCTAACTATGGCTACACCTTC	CASRSPPGDRSSNYGYTF	TRBV12-2	-	TRBJ1-2	-
TGTGCCAGCAGCCCTTCTAGCAGGGGAAGAAACACCATATATTTT	CASSPSSRGRNTIYF	TRBV27	-	TRBJ1-3	once
TGTGCCAGCAGTTACCAGGGAGGCTACGAGCAGTACTTC	CASSYQGGYEQYF	TRBV6-5	-	TRBJ2-7	-
TGTTCCAGCAGCCCCCCGGGAAACACCATATATTTT	CSSSPPGNTIYF	TRBV7-9	-	TRBJ1-3	-
TGTGCCAGCAGTTACGATAGGGGGCTGCGGACTGAAGCTTTCTTT	CASSYDRGLRTEAFF	TRBV6-5	TRBD1	TRBJ1-1	-